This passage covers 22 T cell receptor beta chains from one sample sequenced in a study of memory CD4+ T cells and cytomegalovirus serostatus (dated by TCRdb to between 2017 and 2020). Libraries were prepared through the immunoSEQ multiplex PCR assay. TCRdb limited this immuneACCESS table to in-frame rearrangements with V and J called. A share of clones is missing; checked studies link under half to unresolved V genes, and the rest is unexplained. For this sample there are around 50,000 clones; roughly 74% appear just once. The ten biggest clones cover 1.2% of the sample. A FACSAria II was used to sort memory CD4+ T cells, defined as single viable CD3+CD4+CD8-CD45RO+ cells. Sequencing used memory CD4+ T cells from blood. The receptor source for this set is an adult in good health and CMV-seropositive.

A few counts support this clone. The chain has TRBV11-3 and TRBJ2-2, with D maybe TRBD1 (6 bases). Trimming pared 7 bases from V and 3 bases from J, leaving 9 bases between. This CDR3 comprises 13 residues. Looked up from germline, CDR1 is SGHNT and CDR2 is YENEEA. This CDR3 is CASTHRDTGELFF. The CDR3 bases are TGTGCCAGCACCCACAGGGACACCGGGGAGCTGTTTTTT.

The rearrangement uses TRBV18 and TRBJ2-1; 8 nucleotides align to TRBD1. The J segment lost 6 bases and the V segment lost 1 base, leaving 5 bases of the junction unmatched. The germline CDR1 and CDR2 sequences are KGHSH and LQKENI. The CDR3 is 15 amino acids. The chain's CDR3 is CASSPRQGTLNEQFF. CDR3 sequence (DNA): TGTGCCAGCTCACCACGACAGGGGACACTCAATGAGCAGTTCTTC.

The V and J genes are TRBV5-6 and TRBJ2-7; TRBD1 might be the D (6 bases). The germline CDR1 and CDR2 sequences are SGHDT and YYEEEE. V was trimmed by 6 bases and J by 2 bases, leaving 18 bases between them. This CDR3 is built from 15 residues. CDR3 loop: CASTRLRGGAYEQYF. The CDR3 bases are TGTGCCAGCACCCGTCTCAGGGGTGGGGCCTACGAGCAGTACTTC.

CDR3 region: CASSTQKQGYNTEAFF. The DNA of the CDR3 is TGTGCCAGCAGCACCCAGAAACAGGGCTATAACACTGAAGCTTTCTTT. This chain connects TRBV21-1 to TRBJ1-1; the table's D call, TRBD1, was not checked against the DNA. TRBV21-1 is termed a pseudogene. CDR3 length equals 16 residues.

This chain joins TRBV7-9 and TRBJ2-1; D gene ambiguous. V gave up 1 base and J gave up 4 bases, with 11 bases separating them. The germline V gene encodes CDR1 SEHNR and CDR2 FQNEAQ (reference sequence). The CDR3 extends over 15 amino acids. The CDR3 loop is CASSLGAALYNEQFF. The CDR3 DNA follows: TGTGCCAGCAGCTTAGGGGCAGCCTTATACAATGAGCAGTTCTTC.

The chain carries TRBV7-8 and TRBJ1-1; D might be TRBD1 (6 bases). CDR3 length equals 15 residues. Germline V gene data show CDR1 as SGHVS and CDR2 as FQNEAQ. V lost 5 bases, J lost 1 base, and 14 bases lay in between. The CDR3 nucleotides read TGTGCCAGCAGCCCCCAGGGGACGGGGAACACTGAAGCTTTCTTT. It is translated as CASSPQGTGNTEAFF.

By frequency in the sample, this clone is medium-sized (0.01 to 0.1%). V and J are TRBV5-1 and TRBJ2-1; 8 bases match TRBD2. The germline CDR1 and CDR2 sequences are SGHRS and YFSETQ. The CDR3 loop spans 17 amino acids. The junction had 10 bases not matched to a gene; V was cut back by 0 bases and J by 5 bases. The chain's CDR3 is CASSLDRGGSIHNEQFF. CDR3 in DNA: TGCGCCAGCAGCTTGGACCGGGGGGGCTCTATCCACAATGAGCAGTTCTTC.

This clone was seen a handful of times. The CDR3: CASGLNRGEAFF. The CDR3 DNA is TGTGCTAGTGGCCTCAACCGGGGTGAAGCTTTCTTT. This chain links TRBV12-5 with TRBJ1-1; no reliable D call. This CDR3 comprises 12 residues. V lost 6 bases, J lost 7 bases, and 12 bases lay in between. Germline lookup yields CDR1 LGHNT and CDR2 FRNRAP.

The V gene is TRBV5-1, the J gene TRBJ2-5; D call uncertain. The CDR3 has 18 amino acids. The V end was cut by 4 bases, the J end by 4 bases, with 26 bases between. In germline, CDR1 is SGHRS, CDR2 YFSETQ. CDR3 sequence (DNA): TGCGCCAGCAGCAAAGTTCGCATAGACGGGTATATCCTAGAGACCCAGTACTTC. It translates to CASSKVRIDGYILETQYF.

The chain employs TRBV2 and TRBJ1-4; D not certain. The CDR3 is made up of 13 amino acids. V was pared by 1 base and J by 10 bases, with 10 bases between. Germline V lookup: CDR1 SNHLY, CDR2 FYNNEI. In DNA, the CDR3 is TGTGCCAGCAGTGAAGGGCCAGAAACAAAACTGTTTTTT. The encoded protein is CASSEGPETKLFF.

CDR3 loop: CASNRGQGDTEAFF. The CDR3 DNA sequence: TGTGCCAGTAATCGTGGGCAGGGGGACACTGAAGCTTTCTTT. The J gene is TRBJ1-1, the V gene TRBV19, with TRBD1 matching over 7 bases. J was trimmed by 3 bases and V by 7 bases; bases with no gene match: 8. The CDR3 covers 14 residues. The V gene's germline CDR1 is LNHDA and CDR2 SQIVND (reference sequence). Looking up the rest from reference TRBV19 and TRBJ1-1 gives the full variable domain: DGGITQSPKYLFRKEGQNVTLSCEQNLNHDAMYWYRQDPGQGLRLIYYSQIVNDFQKGDIAEGYSVSREKKESFPLTVTSAQKNPTAFYLCASNRGQGDTEAFFGQGTRLTVV.

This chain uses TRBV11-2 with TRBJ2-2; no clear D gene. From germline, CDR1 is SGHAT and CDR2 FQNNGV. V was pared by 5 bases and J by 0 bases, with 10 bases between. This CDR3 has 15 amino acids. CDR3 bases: TGTGCCAGCAGCCGTCTTCCTGCGAACACCGGGGAGCTGTTTTTT. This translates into CASSRLPANTGELFF.

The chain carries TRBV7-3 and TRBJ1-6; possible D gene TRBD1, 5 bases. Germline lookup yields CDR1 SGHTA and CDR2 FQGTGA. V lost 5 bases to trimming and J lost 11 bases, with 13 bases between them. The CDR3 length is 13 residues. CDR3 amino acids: CASSPGGGAPLHF. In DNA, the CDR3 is TGTGCCAGCAGCCCTGGGGGTGGGGCACCCCTCCACTTT. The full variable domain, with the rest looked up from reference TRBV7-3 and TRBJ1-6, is GAGVSQTPSNKVTEKGKYVELRCDPISGHTALYWYRQSLGQGPEFLIYFQGTGAADDSGLPNDRFFAVRPEGSVSTLKIQRTERGDSAVYLCASSPGGGAPLHFGNGTRLTVT.

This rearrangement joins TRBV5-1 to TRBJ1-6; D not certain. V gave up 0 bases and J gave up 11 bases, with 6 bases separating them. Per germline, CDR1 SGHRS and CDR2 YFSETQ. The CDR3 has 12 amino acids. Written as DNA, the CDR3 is TGCGCCAGCAGCTTGGAGAGGGCACCCCTCCACTTT. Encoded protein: CASSLERAPLHF.

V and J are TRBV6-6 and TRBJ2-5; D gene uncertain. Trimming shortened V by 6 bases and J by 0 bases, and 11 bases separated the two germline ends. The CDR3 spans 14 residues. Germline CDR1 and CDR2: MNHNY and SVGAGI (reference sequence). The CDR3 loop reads CASRATQYQETQYF. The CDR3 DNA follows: TGTGCCAGCAGGGCTACCCAGTACCAAGAGACCCAGTACTTC.

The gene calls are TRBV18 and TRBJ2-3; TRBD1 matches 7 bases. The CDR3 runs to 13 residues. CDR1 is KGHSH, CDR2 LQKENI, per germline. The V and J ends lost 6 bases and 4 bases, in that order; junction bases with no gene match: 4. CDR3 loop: CASSRQGSDTQYF. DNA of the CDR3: TGTGCCAGCTCGAGACAGGGTTCAGATACGCAGTATTTT.

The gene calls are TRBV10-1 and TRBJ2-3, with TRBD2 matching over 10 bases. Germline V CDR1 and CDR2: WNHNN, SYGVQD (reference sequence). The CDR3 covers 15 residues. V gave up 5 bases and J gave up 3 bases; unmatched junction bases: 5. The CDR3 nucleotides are TGCGCCAGCAGTCCGGGACTAGCGACAACAGATACGCAGTATTTT. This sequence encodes CASSPGLATTDTQYF.

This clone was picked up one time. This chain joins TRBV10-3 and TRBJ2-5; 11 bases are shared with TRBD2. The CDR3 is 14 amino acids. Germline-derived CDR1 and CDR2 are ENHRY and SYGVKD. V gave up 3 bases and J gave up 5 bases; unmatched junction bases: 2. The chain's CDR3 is CAISELAGVETQYF. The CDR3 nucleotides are TGTGCCATCAGTGAACTAGCGGGGGTGGAGACCCAGTACTTC.

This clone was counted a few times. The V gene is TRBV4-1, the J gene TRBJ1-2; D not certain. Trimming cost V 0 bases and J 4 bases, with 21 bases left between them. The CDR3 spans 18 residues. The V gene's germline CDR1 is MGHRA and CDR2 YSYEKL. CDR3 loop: CASSQDLYREEGGYGYTF. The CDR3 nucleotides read TGCGCCAGCAGCCAAGATTTATATCGGGAAGAGGGTGGCTATGGCTACACCTTC.

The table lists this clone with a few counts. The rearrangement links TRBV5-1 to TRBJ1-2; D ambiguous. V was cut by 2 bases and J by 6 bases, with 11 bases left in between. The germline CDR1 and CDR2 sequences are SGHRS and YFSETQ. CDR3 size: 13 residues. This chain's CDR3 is CASSLSGPDGYTF. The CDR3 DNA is TGCGCCAGCAGCTTATCGGGTCCGGATGGCTACACCTTC.

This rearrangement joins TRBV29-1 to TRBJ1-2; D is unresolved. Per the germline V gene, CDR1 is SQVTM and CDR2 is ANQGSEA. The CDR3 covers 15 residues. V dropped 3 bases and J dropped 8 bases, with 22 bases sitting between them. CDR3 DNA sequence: TGCAGCGTTGAGTCAAGGGTGAATTATTGGTACGGCTACACCTTC. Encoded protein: CSVESRVNYWYGYTF.

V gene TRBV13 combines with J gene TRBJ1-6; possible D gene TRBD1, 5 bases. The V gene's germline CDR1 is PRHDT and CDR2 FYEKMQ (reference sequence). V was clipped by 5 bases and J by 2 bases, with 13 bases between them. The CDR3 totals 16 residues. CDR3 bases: TGTGCCAGCAGCCGTAGAGGGGTCACCTATAATTCACCCCTCCACTTT. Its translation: CASSRRGVTYNSPLHF.